Only a few counts were recorded for the clone carrying this TCR beta chain. The CDR3 totals 14 residues. The junction had 11 bases not matched to a gene; V was cut back by 5 bases and J by 11 bases. CDR1 and CDR2 from the germline V gene are SGHTA and FQGTGA. This record belongs to a study of OX40 agonist ivuxolimab in advanced cancers. Study details: The drug used for patients, ivuxolimab, was an agonistic anti-OX40 (CD134) antibody.

The protocol was immunoSEQ multiplex PCR, while the TCRdb copy is restricted to in-frame clones and leaves out a portion. The sample holds approximately 20,000 clones, 83% seen once. The source is an adult with an advanced solid tumor such as melanoma, head and neck, liver or kidney cancer. Sample: CD4+ or CD8+ T cells sorted from blood, taken in a trial of the OX40 agonist ivuxolimab. The V call is TRBV7-3, the J call TRBJ2-2, with 7 bases that match TRBD2. DNA for the CDR3: TGTGCCAGCAGCCGGAGGGGAGGGGCATCCGAGCTGTTTTTT. This encodes CASSRRGGASELFF.